This T cell receptor (beta chain) comes out of a study of response to subunit inactivated influenza vaccine. The CDR3 spans 17 residues. V lost 5 bases and J lost 2; bases outside the gene matches: 9. The V gene's germline CDR1 is SGHNT and CDR2 YENEEA. TCRdb recomputed calls from the RT-PCR reads with MiXCR, one row per CDR3 protein. The sample has hundreds of thousands of distinct CDR3 sequences; 7.5% to 8.5% are singletons. Study outcomes and limitations: The authors suggested that few new T cells are recruited per seasonal influenza vaccination.

With regard to this clonotype: Its antigen remains unknown.

The chain carries TRBV11-3 and TRBJ2-3; 11 bases are a match to TRBD2. The specimen was PBMCs from blood, collected approximately 25 months after vaccination. The clonotype originates from a man between 50 and 70 years old who received an inactivated influenza vaccine. In DNA, the CDR3 is TGTGCCAGCAGCCCCGGGGGACTAGCGGCCCCCACAGATACGCAGTATTTT. Translated: CASSPGGLAAPTDTQYF.